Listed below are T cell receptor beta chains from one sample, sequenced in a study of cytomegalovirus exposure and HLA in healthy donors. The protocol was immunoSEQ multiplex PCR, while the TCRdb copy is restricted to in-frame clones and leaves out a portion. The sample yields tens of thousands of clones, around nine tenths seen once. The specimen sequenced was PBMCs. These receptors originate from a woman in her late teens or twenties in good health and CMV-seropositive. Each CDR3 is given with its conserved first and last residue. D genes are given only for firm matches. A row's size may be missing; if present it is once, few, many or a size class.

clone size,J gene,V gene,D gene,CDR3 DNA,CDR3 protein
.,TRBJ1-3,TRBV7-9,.,TGTGCCAGCAGCCGCGACTCTGGAAACACCATATATTTT,CASSRDSGNTIYF
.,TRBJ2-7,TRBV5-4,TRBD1,TGTGCCAGCAGCTCGTCCCGGGACAGTAGCTCCTACGAGCAGTACTTC,CASSSSRDSSSYEQYF
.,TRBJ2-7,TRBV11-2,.,TGTGCCAGCAGCTCCCTGTCCCTCGAGCAGTACTTC,CASSSLSLEQYF
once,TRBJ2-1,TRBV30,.,TGTGCCTGGAGTGCACTAGCCGCGGGCAATGAGCAGTTCTTC,CAWSALAAGNEQFF
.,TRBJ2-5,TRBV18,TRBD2,TGTGCCAGCTCACTAGCGGGCCACCAAGAGACCCAGTACTTC,CASSLAGHQETQYF
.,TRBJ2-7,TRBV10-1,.,TGCGCCAGCAATCAGGAACCCACTGTTAAATACGAGCAGTACTTC,CASNQEPTVKYEQYF
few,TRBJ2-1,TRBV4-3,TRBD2,TGCGCCAGCAGCCACCAGGCGTCTAGCGGGGGGATCAATGAGCAGTTCTTC,CASSHQASSGGINEQFF
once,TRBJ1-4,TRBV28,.,TGTGCCAGCAGTGGCGGGGCTGGGGAAAAACTGTTTTTT,CASSGGAGEKLFF
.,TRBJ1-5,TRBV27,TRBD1,TGTGCCAGCAGAGGGACAGGAGGAAATCAGCCCCAGCATTTT,CASRGTGGNQPQHF
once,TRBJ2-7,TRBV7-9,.,TGTGCCAGCAGCGGGCCCGCGCGCCATACACCCTACGAGCAGTACTTC,CASSGPARHTPYEQYF
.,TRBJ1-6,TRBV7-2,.,TGTGCCAGCAGCTCAAGACAGAAAAGATTCTCCTATAATTCACCCCTCCACTTT,CASSSRQKRFSYNSPLHF
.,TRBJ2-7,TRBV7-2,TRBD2,TGTGCCAGCAGCCTTCGCGGCGGGGGATCCTACGAGCAGTACTTC,CASSLRGGGSYEQYF
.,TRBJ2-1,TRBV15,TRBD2,TGTGCCACCAGCAGAGATCTCTTACTAGCGGGGTCCTACAATGAGCAGTTCTTC,CATSRDLLLAGSYNEQFF
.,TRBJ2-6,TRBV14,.,TGTGCCAGCAGCCGGCTAAGAGTCGGATCTACTAAAAGCTCTGGGGCCAACGTCCTGACTTTC,CASSRLRVGSTKSSGANVLTF
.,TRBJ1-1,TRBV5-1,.,TGCGCCAGCAGCTTATCGTCAGGGAACACTGAAGCTTTCTTT,CASSLSSGNTEAFF
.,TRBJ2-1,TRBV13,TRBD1,TGTGCCAGCAGCGAACGACAGGGGGGCTCCTACAATGAGCAGTTCTTC,CASSERQGGSYNEQFF
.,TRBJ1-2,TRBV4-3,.,TGCGCCAGCAGCCAAGGCGCCGGAGGCCTCTATGGCTACACCTTC,CASSQGAGGLYGYTF
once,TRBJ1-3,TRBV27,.,TGTGCCAGCAGGACACGACAAGCGGACCCATACTCTGGAAACACCATATATTTT,CASRTRQADPYSGNTIYF
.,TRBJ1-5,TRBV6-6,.,TGTGCCAGCAGCTCTCGACAGCTCAATCAGCCCCAGCATTTT,CASSSRQLNQPQHF
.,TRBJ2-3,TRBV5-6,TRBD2,TGTGCCAGCAGCTTAAGGACTAGCGGCACAGATACGCAGTATTTT,CASSLRTSGTDTQYF
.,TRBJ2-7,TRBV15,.,TGTGCCACCAGCAGAGAGCGGGCGGATGAGCAGTACTTC,CATSRERADEQYF
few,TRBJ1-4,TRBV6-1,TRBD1,TGTGCCAGCAGTGAGAGAGGGGGCGCCGGTAATGAAAAACTGTTTTTT,CASSERGGAGNEKLFF
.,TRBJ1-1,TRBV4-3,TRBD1,TGCGCCAGCAGCCAAGATTACAGGGGTAAAAGAGAGGCTTTCTTT,CASSQDYRGKREAFF
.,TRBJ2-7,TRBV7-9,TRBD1,TGTGCCAGCAGCCAGACAGGGAACTACGAGCAGTACTTC,CASSQTGNYEQYF
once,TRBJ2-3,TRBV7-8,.,.,CASSLVASGTSTDTQYF
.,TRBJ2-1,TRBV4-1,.,TGCGCCAGCAGCCAAGCAGTATCCTCCTACAATGAGCAGTTCTTC,CASSQAVSSYNEQFF
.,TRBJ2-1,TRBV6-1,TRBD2,TGTGCCAGCAGTAAGACTAGCGGGAGTATGAATGAGCAGTTCTTC,CASSKTSGSMNEQFF
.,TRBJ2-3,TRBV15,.,TGTGCCACTAGAAGCCAGGGTTCACAGGATACGCAGTATTTT,CATRSQGSQDTQYF
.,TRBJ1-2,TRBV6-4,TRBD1,TGTGCCAGCAGAGCCGGGACAGGGGATGGCTACACCTTC,CASRAGTGDGYTF